The 5 T cell receptor beta chains below come from one sample, sequenced in a study of response to subunit inactivated influenza vaccine. TCRdb reprocessed the RT-PCR reads with MiXCR, giving one entry per CDR3 protein. The repertoire consists of about 480,000 distinct CDR3 sequences, with roughly 9.8% occurring once and the leading ten covering about an eighth. The starting material was PBMCs from blood, obtained roughly 48 days after vaccination. The receptors were sampled from a man over 45 who received an inactivated influenza vaccine.

This clonotype appeared a few times. As DNA, the CDR3 is TGCAGTGCTAGAGATCAGAGCGGGGTAGATACGCAGTATTTT. Residues: CSARDQSGVDTQYF. V and J are TRBV20-1 and TRBJ2-3, with TRBD2 identical over 7 bases. Germline assignment: CDR1 DFQATT and CDR2 SNEGSKA (reference sequence). CDR3 size: 14 residues. The V segment lost 0 bases and the J segment 5 bases; nucleotides outside the gene matches: 5.

This clonotype has only a few counts. The chain is built from TRBV13 and TRBJ2-1; a possible D gene is TRBD2 (5 bases). The CDR3 covers 14 residues. V was shortened by 5 bases and J by 7 bases, with 15 bases between the two germline ends. In germline, CDR1 is PRHDT, CDR2 FYEKMQ (reference sequence). CDR3 in amino acids: CASSDALRVNEQFF. CDR3 bases: TGTGCCAGCAGCGATGCCCTGAGGGTAAATGAGCAGTTCTTC.

In this sample, this clonotype turned up a few times. The chain couples TRBV25-1 to TRBJ2-5, with 7 positions matching TRBD1. The CDR3 is 13 amino acids. J lost 5 bases, V lost 6 bases, and 6 bases had no gene match. The germline gives CDR1 MGHDK, CDR2 SYGVNS. CDR3 sequence reads: CASRGQIWETQYF. Written as DNA, the CDR3 is TGTGCCAGCAGGGGACAGATCTGGGAGACCCAGTACTTC.

The V call is TRBV7-2, the J call TRBJ2-1; 8 nucleotides line up with TRBD1. Germline CDR1 reads SGHTA; CDR2 reads FQGNSA. The CDR3 extends over 15 amino acids. V was clipped by 2 bases and J by 10 bases; unmatched bases: 10. The CDR3 here is CASSLRGGQGGEQFF. In nucleotides, the CDR3 is TGTGCCAGCAGCTTAAGGGGTGGACAGGGAGGCGAGCAGTTCTTC.

The chain combines TRBV29-1 with TRBJ2-5; 9 positions agree with TRBD2. The trim removed 6 bases at V and 4 bases at J, leaving 9 bases unmatched. This CDR3 contains 14 residues. The germline gives CDR1 SQVTM, CDR2 ANQGSEA. The CDR3 coding sequence is TGCAGCGTGCTTCCGGGACTAGCAGGAGAGACCCAGTACTTC. Translation gives CSVLPGLAGETQYF.